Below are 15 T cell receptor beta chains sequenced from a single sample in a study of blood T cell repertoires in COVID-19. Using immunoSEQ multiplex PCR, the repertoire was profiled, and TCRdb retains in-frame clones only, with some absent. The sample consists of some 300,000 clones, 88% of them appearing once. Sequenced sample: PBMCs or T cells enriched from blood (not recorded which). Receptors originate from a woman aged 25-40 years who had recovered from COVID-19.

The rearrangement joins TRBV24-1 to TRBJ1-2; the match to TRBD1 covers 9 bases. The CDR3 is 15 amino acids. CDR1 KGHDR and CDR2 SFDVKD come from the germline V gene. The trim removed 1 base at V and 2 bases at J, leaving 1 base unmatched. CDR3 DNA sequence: TGTGCCACCAGTGATTTAGGACAGGGGAACTATGGCTACACCTTC. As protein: CATSDLGQGNYGYTF.

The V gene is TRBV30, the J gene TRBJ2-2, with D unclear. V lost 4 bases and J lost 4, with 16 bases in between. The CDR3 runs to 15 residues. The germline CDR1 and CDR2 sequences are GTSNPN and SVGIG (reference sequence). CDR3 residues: CAWKGFNSPTGELFF. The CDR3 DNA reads TGTGCCTGGAAAGGTTTTAACAGCCCCACCGGGGAGCTGTTTTTT.

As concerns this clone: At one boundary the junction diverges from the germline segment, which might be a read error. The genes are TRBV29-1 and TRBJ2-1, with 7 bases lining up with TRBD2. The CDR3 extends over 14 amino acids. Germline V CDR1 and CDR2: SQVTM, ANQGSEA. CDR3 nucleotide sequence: TGCAGCGCTGAAGGAGCGGGGTCTTACAATGAGCAGTTCTTC. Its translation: CSAEGAGSYNEQFF.

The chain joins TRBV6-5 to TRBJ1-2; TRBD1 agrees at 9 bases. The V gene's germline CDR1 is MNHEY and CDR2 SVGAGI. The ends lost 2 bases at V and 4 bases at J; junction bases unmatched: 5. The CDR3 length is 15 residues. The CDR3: CASSYLQGASYGYTF. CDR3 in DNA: TGTGCCAGCAGTTACCTACAGGGGGCGAGCTATGGCTACACCTTC.

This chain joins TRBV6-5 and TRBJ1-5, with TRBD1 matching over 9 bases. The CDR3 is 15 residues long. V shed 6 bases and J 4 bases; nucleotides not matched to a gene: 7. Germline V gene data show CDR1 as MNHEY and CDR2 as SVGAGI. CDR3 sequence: CASRLDRGMNQPQHF. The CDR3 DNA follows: TGTGCCAGCAGATTGGACAGGGGCATGAATCAGCCCCAGCATTTT.

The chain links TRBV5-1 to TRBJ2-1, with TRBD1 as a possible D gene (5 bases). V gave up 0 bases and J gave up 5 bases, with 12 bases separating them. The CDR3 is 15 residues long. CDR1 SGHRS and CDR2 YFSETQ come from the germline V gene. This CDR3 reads CASSLAARVHNEQFF. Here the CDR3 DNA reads TGCGCCAGCAGCTTGGCCGCCAGGGTACACAATGAGCAGTTCTTC.

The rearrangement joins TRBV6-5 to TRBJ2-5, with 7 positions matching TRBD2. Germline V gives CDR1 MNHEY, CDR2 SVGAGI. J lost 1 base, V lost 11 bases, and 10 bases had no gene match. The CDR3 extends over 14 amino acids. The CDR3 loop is CAADTGGSQETQYF. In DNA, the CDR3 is TGTGCCGCCGACACGGGGGGTAGCCAAGAGACCCAGTACTTC.

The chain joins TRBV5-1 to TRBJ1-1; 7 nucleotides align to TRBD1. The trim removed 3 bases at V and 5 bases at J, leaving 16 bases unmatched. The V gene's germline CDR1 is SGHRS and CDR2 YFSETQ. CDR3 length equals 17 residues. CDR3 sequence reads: CASSSFEGTQGETEAFF. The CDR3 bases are TGCGCCAGCAGCTCCTTTGAGGGCACCCAGGGGGAGACTGAAGCTTTCTTT.

The CDR3 here is CASSPDRYQPQHF. CDR3 DNA sequence: TGTGCCAGCAGCCCGGACAGGTATCAGCCCCAGCATTTT. V gene TRBV4-2 combines with J gene TRBJ1-5; 7 nucleotides line up with TRBD1. Trimming removed 4 bases from V and 5 bases from J; junction bases left unmatched: 2. The germline V gene encodes CDR1 LGHNA and CDR2 YNFKEQ. The CDR3 covers 13 residues.

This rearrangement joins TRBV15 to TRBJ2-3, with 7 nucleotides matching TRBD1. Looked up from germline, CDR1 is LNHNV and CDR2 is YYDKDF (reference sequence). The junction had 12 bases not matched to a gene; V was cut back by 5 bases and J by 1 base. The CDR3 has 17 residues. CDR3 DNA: TGTGCCACCAGCCCCCAGCCGGGACAGATACGCACAGATACGCAGTATTTT. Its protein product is CATSPQPGQIRTDTQYF.

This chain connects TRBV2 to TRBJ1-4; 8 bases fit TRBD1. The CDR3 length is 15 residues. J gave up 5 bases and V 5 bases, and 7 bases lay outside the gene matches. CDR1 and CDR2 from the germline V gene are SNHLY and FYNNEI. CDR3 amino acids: CASSPQTGANEKLFF. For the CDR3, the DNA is TGTGCCAGCAGTCCACAGACAGGGGCAAATGAAAAACTGTTTTTT.

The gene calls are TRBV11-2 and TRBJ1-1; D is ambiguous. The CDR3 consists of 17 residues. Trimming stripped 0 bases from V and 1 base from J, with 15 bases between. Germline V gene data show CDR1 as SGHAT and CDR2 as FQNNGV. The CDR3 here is CASSLELGWPRNTEAFF. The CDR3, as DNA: TGTGCCAGCAGCTTAGAACTGGGTTGGCCTAGGAACACTGAAGCTTTCTTT.

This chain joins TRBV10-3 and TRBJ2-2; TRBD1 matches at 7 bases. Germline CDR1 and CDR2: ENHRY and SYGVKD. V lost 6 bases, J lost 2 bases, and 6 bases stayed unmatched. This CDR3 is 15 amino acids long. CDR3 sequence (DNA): TGTGCCATCAGGACCGGGACAGCAAACACCGGGGAGCTGTTTTTT. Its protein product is CAIRTGTANTGELFF.

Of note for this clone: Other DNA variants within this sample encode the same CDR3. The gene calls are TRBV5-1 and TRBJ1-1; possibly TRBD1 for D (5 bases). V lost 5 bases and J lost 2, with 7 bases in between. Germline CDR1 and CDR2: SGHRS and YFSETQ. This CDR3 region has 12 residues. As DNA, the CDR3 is TGCGCCAGCAGTCAGGGAAACACTGAAGCTTTCTTT. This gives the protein CASSQGNTEAFF.

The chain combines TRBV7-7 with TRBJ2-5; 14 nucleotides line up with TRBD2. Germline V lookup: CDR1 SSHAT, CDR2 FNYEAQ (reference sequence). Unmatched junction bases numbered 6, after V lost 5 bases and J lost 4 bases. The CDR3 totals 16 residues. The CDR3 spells CASSMGTSGSGETQYF. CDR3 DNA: TGTGCCAGCAGCATGGGGACTAGCGGGAGCGGAGAGACCCAGTACTTC.